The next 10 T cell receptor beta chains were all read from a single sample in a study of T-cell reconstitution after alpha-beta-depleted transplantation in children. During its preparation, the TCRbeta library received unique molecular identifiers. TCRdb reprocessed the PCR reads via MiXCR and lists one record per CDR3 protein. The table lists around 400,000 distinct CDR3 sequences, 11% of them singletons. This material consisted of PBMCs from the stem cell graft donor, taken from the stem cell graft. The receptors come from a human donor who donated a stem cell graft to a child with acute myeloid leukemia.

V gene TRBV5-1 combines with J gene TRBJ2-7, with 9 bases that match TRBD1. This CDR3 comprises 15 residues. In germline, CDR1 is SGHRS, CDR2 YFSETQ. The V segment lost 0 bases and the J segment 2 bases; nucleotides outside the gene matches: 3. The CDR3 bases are TGCGCCAGCAGCTTGGAGACAGGGGGACCCTACGAGCAGTACTTC. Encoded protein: CASSLETGGPYEQYF.

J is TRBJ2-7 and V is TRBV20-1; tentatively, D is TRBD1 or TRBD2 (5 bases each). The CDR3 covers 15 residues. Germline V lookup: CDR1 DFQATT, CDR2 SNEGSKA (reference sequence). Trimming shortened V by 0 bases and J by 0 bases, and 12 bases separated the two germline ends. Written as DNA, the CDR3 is TGCAGTGCTAGAGATAGGGGAGTTAACTCCTACGAGCAGTACTTC. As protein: CSARDRGVNSYEQYF.

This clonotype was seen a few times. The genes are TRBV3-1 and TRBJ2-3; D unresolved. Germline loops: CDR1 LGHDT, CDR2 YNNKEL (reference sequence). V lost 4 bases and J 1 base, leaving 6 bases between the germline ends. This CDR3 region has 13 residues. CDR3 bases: TGTGCCAGCAGCCCAACTCGCACAGATACGCAGTATTTT. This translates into CASSPTRTDTQYF.

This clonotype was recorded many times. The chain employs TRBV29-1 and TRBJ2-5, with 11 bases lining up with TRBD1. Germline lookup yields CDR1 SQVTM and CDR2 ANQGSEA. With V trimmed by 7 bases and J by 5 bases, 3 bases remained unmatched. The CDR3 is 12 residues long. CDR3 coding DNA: TGCAGCGCGGGACAGGGGGTCGAGACCCAGTACTTC. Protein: CSAGQGVETQYF.

The CDR3: CASSSLGLNSYNEQFF. CDR3 coding DNA: TGTGCCAGCAGCTCGTTAGGACTAAACTCCTACAATGAGCAGTTCTTC. This sequence joins TRBV6-1 and TRBJ2-1, with D tentatively TRBD2 (6 bases). Germline-derived CDR1 and CDR2 are MNHNS and SASEGT. The CDR3 covers 16 residues. V lost 6 bases and J lost 0, with 15 bases in between.

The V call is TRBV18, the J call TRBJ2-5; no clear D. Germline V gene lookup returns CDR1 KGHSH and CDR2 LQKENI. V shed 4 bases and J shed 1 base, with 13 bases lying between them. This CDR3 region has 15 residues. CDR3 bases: TGTGCCAGCTCACAGTATACAGTGTTCCAAGAGACCCAGTACTTC. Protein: CASSQYTVFQETQYF. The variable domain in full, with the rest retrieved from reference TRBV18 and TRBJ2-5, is NAGVMQNPRHLVRRRGQEARLRCSPMKGHSHVYWYRQLPEEGLKFMVYLQKENIIDESGMPKERFSAEFPKEGPSILRIQQVVRGDSAAYFCASSQYTVFQETQYFGPGTRLLVL.

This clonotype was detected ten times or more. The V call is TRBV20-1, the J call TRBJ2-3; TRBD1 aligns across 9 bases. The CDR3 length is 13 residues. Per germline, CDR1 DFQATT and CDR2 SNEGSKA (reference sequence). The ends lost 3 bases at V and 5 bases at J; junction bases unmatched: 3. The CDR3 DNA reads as TGCAGTGCTAGCCGGGACAGGGAAGATACGCAGTATTTT. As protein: CSASRDREDTQYF.

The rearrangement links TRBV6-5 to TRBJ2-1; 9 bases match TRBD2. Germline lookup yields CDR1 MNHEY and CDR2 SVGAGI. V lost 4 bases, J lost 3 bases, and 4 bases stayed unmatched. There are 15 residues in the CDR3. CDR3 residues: CASSSRGGHYNEQFF. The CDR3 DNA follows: TGTGCCAGCAGTTCGCGGGGGGGACACTACAATGAGCAGTTCTTC.

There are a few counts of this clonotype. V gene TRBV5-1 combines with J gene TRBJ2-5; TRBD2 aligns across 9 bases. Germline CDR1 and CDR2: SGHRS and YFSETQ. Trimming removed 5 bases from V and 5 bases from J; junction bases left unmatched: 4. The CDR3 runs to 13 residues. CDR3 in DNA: TGCGCCAGCAGAGCTAGCGGGGTTGAGACCCAGTACTTC. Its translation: CASRASGVETQYF.

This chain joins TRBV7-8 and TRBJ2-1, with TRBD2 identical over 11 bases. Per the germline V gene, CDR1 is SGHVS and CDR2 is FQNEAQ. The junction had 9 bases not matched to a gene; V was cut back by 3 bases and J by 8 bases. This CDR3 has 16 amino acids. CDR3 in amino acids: CASSLRHSGGEDEQFF. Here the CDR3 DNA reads TGTGCCAGCAGCTTGAGACATAGCGGGGGGGAGGATGAGCAGTTCTTC.